Shown below are 32 T cell receptor beta chains from a single sample sequenced in a study of T cell changes during pregnancy in multiple sclerosis. The protocol was immunoSEQ multiplex PCR, while the TCRdb copy is restricted to in-frame clones and leaves out a portion. Found here are 90,000 to 100,000 clones, approximately 92% of them singletons; the top ten hold about 4.5%. The sequencing here drew on peripheral blood, taken in the first trimester of pregnancy. Receptors originate from a female donor with multiple sclerosis, enrolled in a pregnancy study.

The rearrangement uses TRBV5-1 and TRBJ1-1, with D possibly matching TRBD1 (5 bases). The CDR3 consists of 14 residues. V lost 5 bases, J lost 1 base, and 12 bases lay in between. Germline CDR1 and CDR2: SGHRS and YFSETQ. The CDR3 loop reads CASRERGGNTEAFF. CDR3 DNA: TGCGCCAGCAGGGAGCGCGGGGGGAACACTGAAGCTTTCTTT.

The CDR3 sequence is CAIAPGGTQYF. CDR3 DNA: TGTGCCATCGCCCCCGGAGGGACGCAGTATTTT. The chain carries TRBV10-3 and TRBJ2-3; D may be TRBD2 (6 bases). Germline values: CDR1 ENHRY, CDR2 SYGVKD. The CDR3 is made up of 11 amino acids. V dropped 8 bases and J dropped 9 bases, with 12 bases sitting between them.

In this sample, this clone turned up once. The chain carries TRBV15 and TRBJ1-1; 8 bases line up with TRBD1. J lost 1 base, V lost 0 bases, and 1 base had no gene match. This CDR3 has 15 amino acids. Germline V gene data show CDR1 as LNHNV and CDR2 as YYDKDF (reference sequence). CDR3 nucleotides: TGTGCCACCAGCAGAGACAGGGGGCAGAACACTGAAGCTTTCTTT. Protein sequence: CATSRDRGQNTEAFF.

The CDR3: CASSDPQRGGVDEQFF. CDR3 DNA sequence: TGTGCCAGCAGCGACCCCCAGCGGGGGGGAGTAGATGAGCAGTTCTTC. The chain has TRBV5-4 and TRBJ2-1, with 10 bases lining up with TRBD2. Trimming cost V 4 bases and J 8 bases; bases outside gene matches: 12. The germline V gene has CDR1 SGHNT and CDR2 YYREEE (reference sequence). The CDR3 consists of 16 residues.

J is TRBJ2-3 and V is TRBV21-1; TRBD2, the table's D call, was not compared with the DNA. TRBV21-1 is a documented pseudogene. CDR3 length: 13 amino acids. The CDR3 spells CVLGGGFTDTQYF. CDR3 sequence (DNA): TGTGTCCTGGGGGGAGGGTTCACAGATACGCAGTATTTT.

V is TRBV6-5 and J is TRBJ2-1; 10 positions agree with TRBD2. This CDR3 is built from 14 residues. V dropped 8 bases and J dropped 4; count of bases not matched to a gene: 5. Germline lookup yields CDR1 MNHEY and CDR2 SVGAGI. The CDR3: CASRPSGGYNEQFF. In nucleotides, the CDR3 is TGTGCCAGCCGCCCTAGCGGGGGTTACAATGAGCAGTTCTTC.

The V and J genes are TRBV27 and TRBJ2-5; D uncertain. This CDR3 region has 13 residues. The V gene's germline CDR1 is MNHEY and CDR2 SMNVEV (reference sequence). Trimming pared 6 bases from V and 0 bases from J, leaving 8 bases between. The CDR3 loop reads CASSPGYQETQYF. DNA of the CDR3: TGTGCCAGCAGCCCGGGTTACCAAGAGACCCAGTACTTC.

The rearrangement links TRBV5-1 to TRBJ1-1; TRBD1 matches 7 bases. The CDR3 covers 14 residues. The germline V gene encodes CDR1 SGHRS and CDR2 YFSETQ. V shed 5 bases and J 1 base; nucleotides not matched to a gene: 5. The CDR3 DNA reads TGCGCCAGCAGAGCCGGGACAGCGAACACTGAAGCTTTCTTT. This codes for CASRAGTANTEAFF.

This rearrangement joins TRBV5-1 to TRBJ2-2; the D is unclear. CDR3 size: 11 residues. CDR1 is SGHRS and CDR2 is YFSETQ in the germline V gene. V lost 6 bases and J 3 bases, leaving 3 bases between the germline ends. Here the CDR3 reads CASTYTGELFF. DNA of the CDR3: TGCGCCAGCACCTACACCGGGGAGCTGTTTTTT.

The rearrangement joins TRBV9 to TRBJ2-5; D perhaps matches TRBD2 (5 bases). Trimming cost V 0 bases and J 5 bases, with 8 bases left between them. The CDR3 is 13 residues long. CDR1 and CDR2 (germline): SGDLS, YYNGEE. The CDR3: CASSVGGRETQYF. The CDR3 DNA follows: TGTGCCAGCAGCGTAGGAGGGCGGGAGACCCAGTACTTC.

The chain combines TRBV5-6 with TRBJ2-3, with D maybe TRBD2 (5 bases). From germline, CDR1 is SGHDT and CDR2 YYEEEE. V lost 5 bases and J 0 bases, leaving 16 bases between the germline ends. The CDR3 runs to 16 residues. The CDR3 DNA sequence: TGTGCCAGCAGTCAGGAGGCGGCTACTAGCACAGATACGCAGTATTTT. Its protein is CASSQEAATSTDTQYF.

The genes are TRBV7-2 and TRBJ1-1, with no clear D. Germline V CDR1 and CDR2: SGHTA, FQGNSA. Trimming took 5 bases from V and 5 from J, leaving 18 bases between them. The length of the CDR3 is 15 residues. CDR3 sequence: CASSIGSGAGTEAFF. The CDR3 DNA follows: TGTGCCAGCAGCATTGGGAGCGGAGCGGGGACTGAAGCTTTCTTT.

The chain is built from TRBV2 and TRBJ1-4; D gene uncertain. Germline CDR1 is SNHLY and CDR2 is FYNNEI. The CDR3 is 14 amino acids. Trimming stripped 6 bases from V and 0 bases from J, with 8 bases between. The CDR3 DNA reads as TGTGCCAGCAGCGGGGTGGCAACTAATGAAAAACTGTTTTTT. Protein: CASSGVATNEKLFF.

CDR3 sequence (DNA): TGTGCCAGCAGCTACATGAGCCCGGGGAAGACCCAGTACTTC. Its protein is CASSYMSPGKTQYF. The V gene is TRBV6-5, the J gene TRBJ2-5, with a tentative D call TRBD2 (5 bases). Germline V gene sequence: CDR1 MNHEY, CDR2 SVGAGI. With 6 bases removed from V and 6 bases from J, the gap between germline ends came to 17 bases. The CDR3 extends over 14 amino acids.

The chain carries TRBV19 and TRBJ1-2; D is uncertain. This CDR3 has 15 amino acids. The V end lost 0 bases, the J end lost 7 bases, and 15 bases lay between the germline ends. Germline CDR1 reads LNHDA; CDR2 reads SQIVND (reference sequence). The CDR3 spells CASSIDRGGGRGYTF. As DNA, the CDR3 is TGTGCCAGTAGTATAGATCGAGGTGGCGGCCGTGGCTACACCTTC.

The genes are TRBV9 and TRBJ2-7; D perhaps matches TRBD1 (6 bases). Trimming took off 0 bases at V and 6 bases at J, with 19 bases between the two ends. Germline-derived CDR1 and CDR2 are SGDLS and YYNGEE. The CDR3 runs 16 residues. DNA for the CDR3: TGTGCCAGCAGCGTAGATCAGGGGCAGCACGAAGGCGAGCAGTACTTC. This gives the protein CASSVDQGQHEGEQYF.

V gene TRBV7-8 combines with J gene TRBJ1-5, with TRBD1 as a possible D gene (5 bases). This CDR3 is 14 amino acids long. V lost 5 bases, J lost 2 bases, and 10 bases lay in between. Germline V gives CDR1 SGHVS, CDR2 FQNEAQ. Here the CDR3 reads CASSPGGGNQPQHF. DNA for the CDR3: TGTGCCAGCAGCCCGGGGGGGGGCAATCAGCCCCAGCATTTT.

The chain uses TRBV19 and TRBJ1-1; D may be TRBD1 (5 bases). CDR1 LNHDA and CDR2 SQIVND come from the germline V gene (reference sequence). The V gene lost 6 bases and the J gene lost 4 bases, with 12 bases spanning the gap. The CDR3 has 13 residues. The CDR3 loop reads CASRNRGVTEAFF. For the CDR3, the DNA is TGTGCCAGTAGAAATAGGGGTGTCACTGAAGCTTTCTTT.

This chain links TRBV18 with TRBJ2-5, with TRBD2 identical over 8 bases. This CDR3 has 16 residues. With 2 bases clipped from V and 3 bases from J, the junction kept 8 bases outside the gene matches. Germline CDR1 reads KGHSH; CDR2 reads LQKENI. The chain's CDR3 is CASSPEAGGSKETQYF. For the CDR3, the DNA is TGTGCCAGCTCACCAGAGGCGGGGGGTTCAAAAGAGACCCAGTACTTC.

J is TRBJ1-6 and V is TRBV9; TRBD1 matches 9 bases. The germline V gene encodes CDR1 SGDLS and CDR2 YYNGEE. This CDR3 region has 15 residues. Unmatched junction bases numbered 4, after V lost 2 bases and J lost 7 bases. CDR3 sequence (DNA): TGTGCCAGCAGCGTCAGACAGGGGGGGAATTCACCCCTCCACTTT. Its protein product is CASSVRQGGNSPLHF.

The CDR3 coding sequence is TGTGCCAGCAGTGAACAGGGGGGTGGCTACACCTTC. As protein: CASSEQGGGYTF. This chain links TRBV2 with TRBJ1-2, with TRBD1 matching 7 bases. V was clipped by 2 bases and J by 7 bases; unmatched bases: 1. Germline CDR1 is SNHLY and CDR2 is FYNNEI. CDR3 length equals 12 residues.

The chain couples TRBV5-6 to TRBJ2-5; D unclear. The CDR3 totals 15 residues. V lost 4 bases, J lost 3 bases, and 16 bases lay in between. Germline V gene data show CDR1 as SGHDT and CDR2 as YYEEEE. The CDR3: CASSARRVHKETQYF. CDR3 bases: TGTGCCAGCAGCGCACGCCGCGTCCATAAAGAGACCCAGTACTTC.

The CDR3 region has the DNA TGCGCCAGCAGCTCAACTAGCGGGGGGGCCGTAGATACGCAGTATTTT. Encoded protein: CASSSTSGGAVDTQYF. The V gene is TRBV5-1, the J gene TRBJ2-3, with 13 bases aligning to TRBD2. The V gene end was trimmed by 3 bases and the J gene end by 5 bases; junction bases not matched to a gene: 6. The CDR3 has 16 amino acids. The germline V gene encodes CDR1 SGHRS and CDR2 YFSETQ.

This chain links TRBV2 with TRBJ2-6, with D possibly matching TRBD2 (5 bases). V was shortened by 3 bases and J by 0 bases, with 6 bases between the two germline ends. This CDR3 has 15 residues. Germline V gene data show CDR1 as SNHLY and CDR2 as FYNNEI. Here the CDR3 reads CASSDGISGANVLTF. DNA for the CDR3: TGTGCCAGCAGTGACGGGATCTCTGGGGCCAACGTCCTGACTTTC.

This sequence joins TRBV6-1 and TRBJ2-7; 7 bases match TRBD2. Germline CDR1 MNHNS, CDR2 SASEGT. The CDR3 consists of 14 residues. Germline trimming cut 5 bases from V and 2 bases from J; bases unmatched to any gene: 6. The CDR3: CASSSGTTAYEQYF. CDR3 coding DNA: TGTGCCAGCAGTTCCGGGACTACCGCCTACGAGCAGTACTTC.

DNA for the CDR3: TGTGCCAGCAGCGTAGCCAAGCGGGGGGCCACAGATACGCAGTATTTT. Residues: CASSVAKRGATDTQYF. This chain joins TRBV9 and TRBJ2-3, with TRBD2 matching over 9 bases. CDR1 and CDR2 from the germline V gene are SGDLS and YYNGEE. The CDR3 covers 16 residues. With 0 bases clipped from V and 2 bases from J, the junction kept 4 bases outside the gene matches.

The V gene is TRBV5-4, the J gene TRBJ2-7, with 9 bases lining up with TRBD1. This CDR3 region has 15 residues. V lost 3 bases and J lost 3; bases outside the gene matches: 7. Germline CDR1 SGHNT, CDR2 YYREEE (reference sequence). CDR3 DNA: TGTGCCAGCAGCTCACGGGACAGGGCGCACTACGAGCAGTACTTC. It yields the protein CASSSRDRAHYEQYF.

This rearrangement joins TRBV11-1 to TRBJ2-3; D not certain. This CDR3 has 14 residues. The ends were cut back, 4 bases at V and 0 bases at J, with 8 bases in the middle. Germline CDR1 reads SGHAT; CDR2 reads FQDESV (reference sequence). In nucleotides, the CDR3 is TGTGCCAGCAGCTCCCACACCAGCACAGATACGCAGTATTTT. Translating gives CASSSHTSTDTQYF. Looking up the rest from reference TRBV11-1 and TRBJ2-3 gives the full variable domain: EAEVAQSPRYKITEKSQAVAFWCDPISGHATLYWYRQILGQGPELLVQFQDESVVDDSQLPKDRFSAERLKGVDSTLKIQPAELGDSAMYLCASSSHTSTDTQYFGPGTRLTVL.

The chain carries TRBV7-8 and TRBJ2-1; 8 bases are shared with TRBD2. The CDR3 has 18 residues. V lost 4 bases, J lost 3 bases, and 14 bases stayed unmatched. CDR1 is SGHVS and CDR2 is FQNEAQ in the germline V gene. CDR3 protein: CASSSYPQAGDYYNEQFF. CDR3 DNA sequence: TGTGCCAGCAGCTCCTACCCCCAAGCGGGGGACTACTACAATGAGCAGTTCTTC. Using reference TRBV7-8 and TRBJ2-1 for the parts outside the CDR3, the full variable domain is GAGVSQSPRYKVAKRGQDVALRCDPISGHVSLFWYQQALGQGPEFLTYFQNEAQLDKSGLPSDRFFAERPEGSVSTLKIQRTQQEDSAVYLCASSSYPQAGDYYNEQFFGPGTRLTVL.

The chain carries TRBV29-1 and TRBJ1-1; D unclear. The CDR3 is 13 residues long. The V end lost 5 bases, the J end lost 1 base, and 11 bases lay between the germline ends. Germline CDR1 SQVTM, CDR2 ANQGSEA. CDR3 sequence reads: CSVSTSRNTEAFF. The CDR3 DNA reads TGCAGCGTTAGCACTTCTAGGAACACTGAAGCTTTCTTT.

V is TRBV25-1 and J is TRBJ1-1; D not certain. There are 14 residues in the CDR3. The V and J ends lost 3 bases and 1 base respectively, with 9 bases between them. From germline, CDR1 is MGHDK and CDR2 SYGVNS. CDR3 sequence reads: CASSDRHRNTEAFF. The CDR3 DNA follows: TGTGCCAGCAGTGACCGCCACAGGAACACTGAAGCTTTCTTT.

This chain uses TRBV11-1 with TRBJ2-5; D perhaps matches TRBD2 (6 bases). CDR3 length: 14 amino acids. The V and J ends lost 5 bases and 3 bases respectively, with 13 bases between them. CDR1 and CDR2 (germline): SGHAT, FQDESV (reference sequence). This CDR3 reads CASSPRGLKETQYF. The CDR3 nucleotides are TGTGCCAGCAGCCCCCGGGGGTTAAAAGAGACCCAGTACTTC.